This TCR beta chain was captured in a study of T cell responses to AZD1222 COVID-19 vaccine. Study background: Both about-4-week and about-12-week second-dose recipients were combined.

CDR1 and CDR2 from the germline V gene are SGHTS and YDEGEE. The CDR3 totals 14 residues. V lost 0 bases to trimming and J lost 7 bases, with 10 bases between them. Using immunoSEQ multiplex PCR, the repertoire was profiled, and TCRdb retains in-frame clones only, with some absent. The sample includes some 170,000 clones, approximately 90% of them seen just once. The material sequenced was peripheral blood, taken on day 0 of AZD1222 vaccination. V is TRBV5-8 and J is TRBJ1-4; a weak D match, TRBD1 (5 bases). This sequence originates from an adult in good health. The CDR3 protein is CASSLGGAGEKLFF. CDR3 in DNA: TGTGCCAGCAGCTTGGGAGGGGCAGGTGAAAAACTGTTTTTT.